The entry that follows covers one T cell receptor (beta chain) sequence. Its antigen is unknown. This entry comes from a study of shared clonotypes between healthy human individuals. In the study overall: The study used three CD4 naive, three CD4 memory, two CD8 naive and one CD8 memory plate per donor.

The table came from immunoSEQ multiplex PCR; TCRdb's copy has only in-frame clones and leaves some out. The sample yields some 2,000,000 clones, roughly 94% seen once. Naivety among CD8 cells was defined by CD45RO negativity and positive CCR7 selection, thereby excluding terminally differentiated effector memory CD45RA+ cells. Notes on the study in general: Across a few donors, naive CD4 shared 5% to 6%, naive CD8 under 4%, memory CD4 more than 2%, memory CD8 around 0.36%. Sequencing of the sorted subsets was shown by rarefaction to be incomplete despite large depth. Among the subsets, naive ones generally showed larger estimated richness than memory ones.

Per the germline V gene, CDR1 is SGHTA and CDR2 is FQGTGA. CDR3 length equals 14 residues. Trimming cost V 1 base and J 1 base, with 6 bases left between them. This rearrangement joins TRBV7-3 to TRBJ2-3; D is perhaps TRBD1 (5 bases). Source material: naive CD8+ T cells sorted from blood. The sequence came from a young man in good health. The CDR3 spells CASSLSRGTDTQYF. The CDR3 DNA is TGTGCCAGCAGCTTAAGCAGGGGCACAGATACGCAGTATTTT.